This entry concerns a single T cell receptor beta chain. TCRdb itself ran the multiplex PCR reads through MiXCR, one entry per CDR3 protein. This table holds tens of thousands of distinct CDR3 sequences, around three fifths found once. This sample was taken from a study of breast tumors, draining lymph nodes, adjacent tissues. The TCR originated in a female donor with breast cancer. Some clones in this sample may be carry-over from other donors' samples. Specimen: breast tumor tissue.

The CDR3 DNA reads as TGTGCCACCAGTGATAGTATAATACCCGGGGAGCTGTTTTTT. As protein: CATSDSIIPGELFF. This chain joins TRBV24-1 and TRBJ2-2; D remains ambiguous. Germline CDR1 reads KGHDR; CDR2 reads SFDVKD. The CDR3 runs 14 residues. V was clipped by 3 bases and J by 6 bases, with 10 bases between them.